Given below is one TCR beta chain in context. What it recognizes is unknown. The PCR was carried out with 60 Vbeta primers and 13 Jbeta primers. The data were produced by immunoSEQ multiplex PCR, yet TCRdb's version contains in-frame clones alone and is incomplete. The sample carries about 120,000 clones, about 70% recorded once. As for the donors, each was a healthy bone marrow donor. This specimen comes from a study of cytomegalovirus exposure and HLA in healthy donors. Study details: One earlier analysis, a look at approximately 180 million T cells, found roughly 120 million unique TCR beta sequences. Study outcomes and limitations: Available immune exposure information was restricted to CMV serostatus only. Differences between HLA loci emerged in a later analysis of TCR association rates, with DRB1 most and HLA-C fewest.

CDR3 length: 12 residues. The ends were cut back, 7 bases at V and 8 bases at J, with 14 bases in the middle. Germline V gene lookup returns CDR1 SNHLY and CDR2 FYNNEI. The sequence came from a human donor in good health. The sample comprised PBMCs. The gene calls are TRBV2 and TRBJ1-2, with D possibly being TRBD1 (5 bases). The CDR3 sequence: CASIPQEGGYTF. CDR3 nucleotides: TGTGCCAGCATCCCACAGGAGGGGGGCTACACCTTC.